These T cell receptor beta chains were read from a single sample in a study of blood T cell repertoires in COVID-19. Clones were sequenced by immunoSEQ multiplex PCR, and TCRdb holds only the in-frame ones, with some missing. This sample has 230,000 or so clones, with about 90% found just once. Specimen: peripheral blood. The receptor source for this set is a man aged 40-49 years with active or convalescent COVID-19. CDR3s leave out the opening cysteine and the closing phenylalanine or tryptophan.

v_gene: TRBV11-2
j_gene: TRBJ2-2
len: 13
CDR3aa: ASSLAGSNTGELF

v_gene: TRBV12-3/TRBV12-4
j_gene: TRBJ1-1
len: 10
CDR3aa: ASRRTGLEAF

v_gene: TRBV28
j_gene: TRBJ2-7
len: 16
CDR3aa: ASSLPTGTSSRAYEQY

v_gene: TRBV28
j_gene: TRBJ1-1
len: 14
CDR3aa: ASSLLGQGADTEAF

v_gene: TRBV19
j_gene: TRBJ2-1
len: 11
CDR3aa: ASSSGGYNEQF

v_gene: TRBV27
j_gene: TRBJ1-5
len: 11
CDR3aa: ASSRQEGQPQH

v_gene: TRBV7-9
j_gene: TRBJ2-1
len: 13
CDR3aa: ASSFVARSIDEQF

v_gene: TRBV7-8
j_gene: TRBJ1-2
len: 16
CDR3aa: ASSFQISADRGNYGYT

v_gene: TRBV4-1
j_gene: TRBJ2-7
len: 13
CDR3aa: ASSLVEAGVHEQY

v_gene: TRBV27
j_gene: TRBJ1-1
len: 11
CDR3aa: ASSLPGATEAF

v_gene: TRBV27
j_gene: TRBJ1-4
len: 12
CDR3aa: ASMDRVANEKLF

v_gene: TRBV18
j_gene: TRBJ2-3
len: 16
CDR3aa: ASSPAGPVKRGPDTQY

v_gene: TRBV10-1
j_gene: TRBJ2-7
len: 16
CDR3aa: ASSEPPFPSTDPYEQY

v_gene: TRBV28
j_gene: TRBJ1-2
len: 14
CDR3aa: ASDLRKGSGTIYYT

v_gene: TRBV18
j_gene: TRBJ2-1
len: 14
CDR3aa: ASSPSGGDSYNEQF

v_gene: TRBV28
j_gene: TRBJ2-5
len: 12
CDR3aa: ASSFYRGQETQY

v_gene: TRBV24-1
j_gene: TRBJ2-1
len: 13
CDR3aa: ATSDPGQGSNEQF

v_gene: TRBV5-1
j_gene: TRBJ1-2
len: 13
CDR3aa: ASSNDRGGRYGYT

v_gene: TRBV28
j_gene: TRBJ1-6
len: 15
CDR3aa: ASSLWRGTGENSPLH

v_gene: TRBV4-1
j_gene: TRBJ1-1
len: 13
CDR3aa: ASSPQRRQNTEAF

v_gene: TRBV7-3
j_gene: TRBJ2-1
len: 11
CDR3aa: ASSLSGENEQF

v_gene: TRBV5-1
j_gene: TRBJ1-1
len: 12
CDR3aa: ASSLTGANTEAF

v_gene: TRBV7-3
j_gene: TRBJ2-1
len: 14
CDR3aa: ASSLTQGLSYNEQF

v_gene: TRBV19
j_gene: TRBJ1-2
len: 12
CDR3aa: ASSPQGTGYGYT

v_gene: TRBV7-9
j_gene: TRBJ2-5
len: 13
CDR3aa: ASSQRGQGLETQY

v_gene: TRBV5-4
j_gene: TRBJ2-2
len: 14
CDR3aa: ASSLAAGLHTGELF

v_gene: TRBV30
j_gene: TRBJ1-5
len: 13
CDR3aa: AWRSTGSRGQPQH

v_gene: TRBV18
j_gene: TRBJ1-1
len: 14
CDR3aa: ASSPPIRGGSTEAF

v_gene: TRBV9
j_gene: TRBJ2-1
len: 14
CDR3aa: ASSVQDSVSYNEQF

v_gene: TRBV28
j_gene: TRBJ2-7
len: 11
CDR3aa: ASSLTNTYEQY

v_gene: TRBV7-3
j_gene: TRBJ2-2
len: 13
CDR3aa: ASSTMTGYTGELF

v_gene: TRBV5-1
j_gene: TRBJ2-1
len: 13
CDR3aa: ASSSGLAGGNEQF